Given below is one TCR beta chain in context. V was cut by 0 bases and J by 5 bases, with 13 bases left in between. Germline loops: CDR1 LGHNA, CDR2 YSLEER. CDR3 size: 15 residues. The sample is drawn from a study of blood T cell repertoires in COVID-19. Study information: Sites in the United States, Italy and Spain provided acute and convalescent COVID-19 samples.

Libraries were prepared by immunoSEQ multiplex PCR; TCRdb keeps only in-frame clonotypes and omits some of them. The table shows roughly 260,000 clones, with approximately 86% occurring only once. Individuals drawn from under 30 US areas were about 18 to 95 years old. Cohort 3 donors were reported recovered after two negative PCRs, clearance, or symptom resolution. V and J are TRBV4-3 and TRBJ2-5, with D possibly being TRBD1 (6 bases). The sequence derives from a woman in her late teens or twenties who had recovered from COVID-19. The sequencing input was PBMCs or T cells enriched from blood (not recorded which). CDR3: CASSQDSWGRETQYF. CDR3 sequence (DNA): TGCGCCAGCAGCCAAGATTCGTGGGGGCGGGAGACCCAGTACTTC.